The T cell receptor (beta chain) described here comes from a study of T and B cells in COVID-19 patients. TRB was amplified from approximately 250-500 ng of blood genomic DNA. V shed 3 bases and J shed 7 bases, with 16 bases lying between them. The CDR3 contains 15 residues. Germline CDR1 reads MNHEY; CDR2 reads SMNVEV (reference sequence). TRB rearrangements were amplified by multiplex PCR with BIOMED2 TRB-A/B primers. TCRdb itself ran the multiplex PCR reads through MiXCR, one entry per CDR3 protein. The sample contains over 10,000 distinct CDR3 sequences, about 25% of which appear only once. This clonotype has ten or more counts.

Sequencing was done on a sample of blood. This sequence joins TRBV27 and TRBJ2-1, with a tentative D call TRBD1 (6 bases). This receptor was taken from a human donor who had recovered from COVID-19. The chain's CDR3 is CASSFIYREWNEQFF. CDR3 sequence (DNA): TGTGCCAGCAGTTTCATTTACAGGGAGTGGAATGAGCAGTTCTTC.